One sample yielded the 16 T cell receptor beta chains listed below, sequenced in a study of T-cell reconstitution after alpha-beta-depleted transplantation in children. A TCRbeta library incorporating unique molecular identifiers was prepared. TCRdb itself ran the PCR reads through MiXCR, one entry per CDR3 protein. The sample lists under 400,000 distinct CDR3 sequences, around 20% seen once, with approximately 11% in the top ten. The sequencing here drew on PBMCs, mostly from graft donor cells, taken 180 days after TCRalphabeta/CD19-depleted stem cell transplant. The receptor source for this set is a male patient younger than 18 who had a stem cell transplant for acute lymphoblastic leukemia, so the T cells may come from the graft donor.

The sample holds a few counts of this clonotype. CDR3 region: CASSFYPQGTDTQYF. CDR3 in DNA: TGTGCCAGCTCATTCTACCCACAGGGCACAGATACGCAGTATTTT. This chain uses TRBV18 with TRBJ2-3, with TRBD1 as a possible D gene (5 bases). The CDR3 length is 15 residues. Per germline, CDR1 KGHSH and CDR2 LQKENI. The V end was cut by 5 bases, the J end by 1 base, with 13 bases between.

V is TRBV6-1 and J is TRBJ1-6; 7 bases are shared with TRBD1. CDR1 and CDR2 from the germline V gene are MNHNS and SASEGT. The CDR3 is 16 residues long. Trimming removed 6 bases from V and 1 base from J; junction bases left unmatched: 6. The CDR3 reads CASRTGIRSYNSPLHF. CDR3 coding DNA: TGTGCCAGCAGGACAGGGATTAGGTCCTATAATTCACCCCTCCACTTT.

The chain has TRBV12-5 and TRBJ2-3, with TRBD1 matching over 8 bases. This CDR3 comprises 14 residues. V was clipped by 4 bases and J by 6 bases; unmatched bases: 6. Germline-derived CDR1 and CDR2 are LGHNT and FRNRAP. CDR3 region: CASGYRTGPDTQYF. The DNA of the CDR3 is TGTGCTAGTGGTTACCGGACAGGGCCCGATACGCAGTATTTT.

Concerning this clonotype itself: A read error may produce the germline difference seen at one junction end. DNA for the CDR3: TGTCCCAGCAGGCCCGACAGCACAGATACGCAGTATTTT. Translated: CPSRPDSTDTQYF. The chain joins TRBV6-1 to TRBJ2-3; D not certain. The germline V gene has CDR1 MNHNS and CDR2 SASEGT. This CDR3 has 13 residues.

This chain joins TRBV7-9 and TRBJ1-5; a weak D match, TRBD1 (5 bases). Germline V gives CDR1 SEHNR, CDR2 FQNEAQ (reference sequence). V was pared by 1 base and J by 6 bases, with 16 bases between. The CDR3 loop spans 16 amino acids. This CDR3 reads CASSLDPGKRSQPQHF. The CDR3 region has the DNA TGTGCCAGCAGCTTAGATCCAGGGAAGAGAAGTCAGCCCCAGCATTTT.

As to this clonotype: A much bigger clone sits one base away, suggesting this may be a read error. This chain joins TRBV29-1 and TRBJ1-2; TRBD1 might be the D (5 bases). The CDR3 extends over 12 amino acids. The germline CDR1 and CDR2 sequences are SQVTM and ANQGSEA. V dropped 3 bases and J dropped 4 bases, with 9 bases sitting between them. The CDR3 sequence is CSVDPRVYGYTF. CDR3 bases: TGCAGCGTTGATCCCAGGGTCTATGGCTACACCTTC.

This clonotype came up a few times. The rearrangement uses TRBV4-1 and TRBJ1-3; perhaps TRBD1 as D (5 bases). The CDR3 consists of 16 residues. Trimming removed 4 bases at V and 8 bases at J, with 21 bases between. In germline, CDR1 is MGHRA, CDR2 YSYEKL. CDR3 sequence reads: CASSPYVAGLGDTIYF. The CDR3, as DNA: TGCGCCAGCAGCCCGTACGTGGCAGGGTTAGGGGACACCATATATTTT.

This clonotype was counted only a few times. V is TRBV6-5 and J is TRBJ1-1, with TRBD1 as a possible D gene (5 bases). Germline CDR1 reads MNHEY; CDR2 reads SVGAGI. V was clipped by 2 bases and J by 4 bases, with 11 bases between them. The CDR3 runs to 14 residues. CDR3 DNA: TGTGCCAGCAGTTACGGGGCGAAGGGCACTGAAGCTTTCTTT. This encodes CASSYGAKGTEAFF.

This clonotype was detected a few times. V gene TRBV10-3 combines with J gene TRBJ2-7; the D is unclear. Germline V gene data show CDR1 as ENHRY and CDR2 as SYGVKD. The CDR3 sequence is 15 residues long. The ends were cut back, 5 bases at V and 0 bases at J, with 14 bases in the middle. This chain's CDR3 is CAISSGPNYSYEQYF. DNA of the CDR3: TGTGCCATCAGTTCAGGTCCGAACTACTCCTACGAGCAGTACTTC.

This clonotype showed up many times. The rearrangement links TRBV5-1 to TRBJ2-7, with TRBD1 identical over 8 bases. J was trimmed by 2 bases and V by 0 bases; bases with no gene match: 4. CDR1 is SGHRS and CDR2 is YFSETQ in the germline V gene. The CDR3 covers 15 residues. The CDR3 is CASSLDRGKTYEQYF. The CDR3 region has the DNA TGCGCCAGCAGCTTGGACAGGGGGAAGACCTACGAGCAGTACTTC.

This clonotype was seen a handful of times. The chain's CDR3 is CATREGNEQFF. The CDR3 bases are TGTGCCACCAGGGAAGGGAATGAGCAGTTCTTC. V and J are TRBV24-1 and TRBJ2-1; no reliable D call. Germline V gene data show CDR1 as KGHDR and CDR2 as SFDVKD. Trimming took 7 bases from V and 7 from J, leaving 7 bases between them. This CDR3 has 11 residues.

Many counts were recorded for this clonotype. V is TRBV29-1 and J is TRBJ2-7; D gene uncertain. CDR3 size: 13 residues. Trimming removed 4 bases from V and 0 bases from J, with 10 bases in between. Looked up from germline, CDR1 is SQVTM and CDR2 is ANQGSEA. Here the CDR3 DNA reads TGCAGCGTTGGGTCAGGTAACTCCTACGAGCAGTACTTC. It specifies CSVGSGNSYEQYF.

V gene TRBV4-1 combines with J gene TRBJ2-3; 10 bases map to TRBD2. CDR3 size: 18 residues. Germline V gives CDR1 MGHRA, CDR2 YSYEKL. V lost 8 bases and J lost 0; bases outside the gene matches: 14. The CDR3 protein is CASASKREGRRSTDTQYF. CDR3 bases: TGCGCCAGCGCCTCGAAGCGGGAGGGACGGAGGAGCACAGATACGCAGTATTTT.

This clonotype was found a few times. This CDR3 is CSAANRDLYGYTF. The CDR3 DNA reads as TGCAGTGCCGCTAATAGAGACCTCTATGGCTACACCTTC. The chain couples TRBV20-1 to TRBJ1-2; no firm D call. Trimming removed 6 bases from V and 4 bases from J, with 15 bases in between. Germline loops: CDR1 DFQATT, CDR2 SNEGSKA (reference sequence). The CDR3 sequence is 13 residues long.

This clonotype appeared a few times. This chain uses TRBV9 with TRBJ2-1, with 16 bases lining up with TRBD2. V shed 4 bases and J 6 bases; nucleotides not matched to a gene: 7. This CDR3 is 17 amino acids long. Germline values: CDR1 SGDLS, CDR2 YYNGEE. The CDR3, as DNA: TGTGCCAGCAGCCCCGGGACTAGCGGGAGGGTGTCCAATGAGCAGTTCTTC. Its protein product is CASSPGTSGRVSNEQFF.

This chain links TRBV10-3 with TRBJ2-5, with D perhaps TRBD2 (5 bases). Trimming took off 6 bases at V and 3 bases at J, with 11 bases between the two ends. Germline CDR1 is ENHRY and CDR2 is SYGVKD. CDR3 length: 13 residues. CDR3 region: CAISGPGEETQYF. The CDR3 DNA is TGTGCCATCAGCGGCCCCGGGGAAGAGACCCAGTACTTC.